A single sample gave rise to the 6 T cell receptor beta chains below, sequenced in a study of CD8 T cells in ankylosing spondylitis. In TCRdb, the 5' RACE reads were re-called with MiXCR into one record per CDR3 protein. The table records some 37,000 distinct CDR3 sequences, 15% to 20% of them present only once. The sequencing sample was made of blood. All receptors come from a male donor with ankylosing spondylitis or in good health (not recorded which).

This clonotype was observed a few times. This rearrangement joins TRBV29-1 to TRBJ1-1, with D hard to call. The CDR3 is 12 amino acids. Germline V gene data show CDR1 as SQVTM and CDR2 as ANQGSEA. V was shortened by 5 bases and J by 1 base, with 8 bases between the two germline ends. The CDR3 loop reads CSVKTGNTEAFF. CDR3 nucleotides: TGCAGCGTTAAGACGGGGAACACTGAAGCTTTCTTT.

The V and J genes are TRBV12-3 or TRBV12-4 and TRBJ2-2; D is undetermined. The CDR3 sequence is 13 residues long. This CDR3 is CGWSPPNTGELFF. The CDR3 DNA reads TGTGGTTGGAGCCCTCCGAACACCGGGGAGCTGTTTTTT.

This clonotype came up a few times. The chain recombines TRBV3-1 with TRBJ2-3; no firm D call. The germline CDR1 and CDR2 sequences are LGHDT and YNNKEL (reference sequence). The CDR3 has 15 residues. The V gene lost 4 bases and the J gene lost 2 bases, with 13 bases spanning the gap. CDR3 loop: CASSLRRSSTDTQYF. In DNA form, the CDR3 reads TGTGCCAGCAGCCTTAGGCGGTCCTCCACAGATACGCAGTATTTT.

This clonotype was observed once. The J gene is TRBJ2-2, the V gene TRBV28, with 11 bases matching TRBD2. Germline CDR1 MDHEN, CDR2 SYDVKM. The V segment lost 6 bases and the J segment 3 bases; nucleotides outside the gene matches: 3. This CDR3 contains 15 residues. Here the CDR3 DNA reads TGTGCCAGCAGAGTAGCGGGAGGGGACACCGGGGAGCTGTTTTTT. It codes for CASRVAGGDTGELFF.

This sequence joins TRBV6-1 and TRBJ1-4; D is undetermined. The germline gives CDR1 MNHNS, CDR2 SASEGT. Trimming stripped 2 bases from V and 8 bases from J, with 15 bases between. The CDR3 loop spans 15 amino acids. The CDR3 loop reads CASSESWAGGEKLFF. CDR3 nucleotides: TGTGCCAGCAGTGAAAGTTGGGCGGGAGGCGAAAAACTGTTTTTT.

The chain joins TRBV28 to TRBJ2-2; possibly TRBD1 for D (6 bases). V dropped 4 bases and J dropped 1 base, with 7 bases sitting between them. The CDR3 has 14 amino acids. The germline gives CDR1 MDHEN, CDR2 SYDVKM. The CDR3 is CASSSGQNTGELFF. For the CDR3, the DNA is TGTGCCAGCAGTTCGGGACAGAACACCGGGGAGCTGTTTTTT. The full variable domain, completed using reference TRBV28 and TRBJ2-2, is DVKVTQSSRYLVKRTGEKVFLECVQDMDHENMFWYRQDPGLGLRLIYFSYDVKMKEKGDIPEGYSVSREKKERFSLILESASTNQTSMYLCASSSGQNTGELFFGEGSRLTVL.